These 18 T cell receptor beta chains were sequenced from one sample in a study of cytomegalovirus exposure and HLA in healthy donors. PCR primers comprised 60 Vbeta and 13 Jbeta primers. The assay was immunoSEQ multiplex PCR, and TCRdb's table has in-frame clones only and misses some. The profile shows some 180,000 clones, about 9.4% of them singletons. Sample: PBMCs. These receptors originate from a woman between 25 and 40 years old in good health and CMV-seropositive.

This clone was found a few times. The J gene is TRBJ2-7, the V gene TRBV25-1; D not certain. The V end was cut by 1 base, the J end by 6 bases, with 13 bases between. Germline loops: CDR1 MGHDK, CDR2 SYGVNS. This CDR3 is 14 amino acids long. CDR3 DNA sequence: TGTGCCAGCAGTGAATTTAGACTTTCTTCCGAGCAGTACTTC. It encodes CASSEFRLSSEQYF.

This clone was seen a handful of times. This chain links TRBV5-4 with TRBJ2-5; the match to TRBD2 covers 9 bases. V dropped 1 base and J dropped 5; count of bases not matched to a gene: 6. The CDR3 is 15 amino acids. Germline V CDR1 and CDR2: SGHNT, YYREEE (reference sequence). CDR3 amino acids: CASSLKRLAGETQYF. CDR3 DNA: TGTGCCAGCAGCTTGAAAAGGCTAGCGGGGGAGACCCAGTACTTC.

This chain links TRBV15 with TRBJ1-2; 7 nucleotides align to TRBD1. With V trimmed by 1 base and J by 1 base, 3 bases remained unmatched. Looked up from germline, CDR1 is LNHNV and CDR2 is YYDKDF (reference sequence). The CDR3 totals 15 residues. The CDR3 loop is CATSRARDSNYGYTF. CDR3 sequence (DNA): TGTGCCACCAGCAGAGCCCGGGACAGTAACTATGGCTACACCTTC.

As regards this clone: The junction shows a germline mismatch at one end, possibly a read error. V and J are TRBV2 and TRBJ2-5, with TRBD1 as a possible D gene (6 bases). There are 13 residues in the CDR3. Germline values: CDR1 SNHLY, CDR2 FYNNEI. The CDR3 reads CARTQGPQEPQYF. CDR3 DNA: TGTGCCAGGACACAGGGCCCCCAAGAGCCCCAGTACTTC.

This clone has just a few counts. The rearrangement joins TRBV9 to TRBJ1-3; no clear D gene. Germline CDR1 and CDR2: SGDLS and YYNGEE. The V gene lost 0 bases and the J gene lost 0 bases, with 7 bases spanning the gap. The CDR3 runs to 15 residues. The CDR3 is CASSVARFSGNTIYF. The DNA of the CDR3 is TGTGCCAGCAGCGTAGCCAGATTCTCTGGAAACACCATATATTTT.

The chain combines TRBV7-9 with TRBJ2-3, with TRBD2 matching 11 bases. Per germline, CDR1 SEHNR and CDR2 FQNEAQ (reference sequence). The CDR3 has 13 amino acids. After removal of 7 bases from V and 5 bases from J, the junction contained 2 bases not matched to a gene. DNA of the CDR3: TGTGCCAGCAAACTAGCGGGAGTAGATACGCAGTATTTT. The encoded protein is CASKLAGVDTQYF. The full variable domain, its missing parts supplied by reference TRBV7-9 and TRBJ2-3, is DTGVSQNPRHKITKRGQNVTFRCDPISEHNRLYWYRQTLGQGPEFLTYFQNEAQLEKSRLLSDRFSAERPKGSFSTLEIQRTEQGDSAMYLCASKLAGVDTQYFGPGTRLTVL.

In this sample, this clone turned up a few times. This chain joins TRBV19 and TRBJ2-7, with D hard to call. There are 16 residues in the CDR3. CDR1 is LNHDA, CDR2 SQIVND, per germline (reference sequence). V was shortened by 4 bases and J by 0 bases, with 16 bases between the two germline ends. CDR3 protein: CASSNLGSASSYEQYF. The CDR3 DNA sequence: TGTGCCAGTAGTAATCTAGGCAGCGCGAGCTCCTACGAGCAGTACTTC.

This clone was picked up a small number of times. This sequence joins TRBV19 and TRBJ1-5, with D unclear. Germline CDR1 reads LNHDA; CDR2 reads SQIVND (reference sequence). Trimming removed 6 bases from V and 0 bases from J, with 9 bases in between. The CDR3 loop spans 14 amino acids. The CDR3 nucleotides are TGTGCCAGTAGACCAACGGGTAGCAATCAGCCCCAGCATTTT. Its translation: CASRPTGSNQPQHF. Based on the CDR3 plus reference TRBV19 and TRBJ1-5, the full variable domain is DGGITQSPKYLFRKEGQNVTLSCEQNLNHDAMYWYRQDPGQGLRLIYYSQIVNDFQKGDIAEGYSVSREKKESFPLTVTSAQKNPTAFYLCASRPTGSNQPQHFGDGTRLSIL.

This rearrangement joins TRBV5-6 to TRBJ2-7; 12 bases agree with TRBD2. This CDR3 comprises 17 residues. Germline CDR1 SGHDT, CDR2 YYEEEE. V was clipped by 3 bases and J by 5 bases; unmatched bases: 12. CDR3 DNA sequence: TGTGCCAGCAGCTGGGGGGGACTAGCGGGCTCACAGGACGAGCAGTACTTC. Amino acids: CASSWGGLAGSQDEQYF.

A few counts support this clone. The chain combines TRBV6-5 with TRBJ2-5; 13 nucleotides align to TRBD2. The J call is in doubt because the DNA end fits TRBJ2-7 better. CDR1 and CDR2 from the germline V gene are MNHEY and SVGAGI. The CDR3 loop spans 15 amino acids. CDR3 sequence: CASSLGLAGTYEQYF. The CDR3, as DNA: TGTGCCAGCAGTTTGGGACTAGCGGGAACCTACGAGCAGTACTTC.

The chain recombines TRBV5-1 with TRBJ1-2, with D perhaps matching TRBD1 (6 bases). The ends were cut back, 0 bases at V and 8 bases at J, with 11 bases in the middle. The CDR3 consists of 13 residues. Germline-derived CDR1 and CDR2 are SGHRS and YFSETQ. CDR3 in DNA: TGCGCCAGCAGCTTGGGAGGGGGTCGCGGCTACACCTTC. Amino acids: CASSLGGGRGYTF.

The CDR3 nucleotides are TGTGCCAGCAGACACGGACAGGGCAGTGAAGCTTTCTTT. Amino acids: CASRHGQGSEAFF. The chain combines TRBV12-1 with TRBJ1-1; the table's D call, TRBD1, was not checked against the DNA. TRBV12-1 is recorded as a pseudogene. This CDR3 region has 13 residues.

This sequence joins TRBV2 and TRBJ1-5; 11 bases align to TRBD1. This CDR3 region has 14 residues. From germline, CDR1 is SNHLY and CDR2 FYNNEI. The V segment lost 4 bases and the J segment 7 bases; nucleotides outside the gene matches: 3. In nucleotides, the CDR3 is TGTGCCAGCAGTGGGACAGGGGGCGAACAGCCCCAGCATTTT. Translated: CASSGTGGEQPQHF.

This clone was counted between two and nine times. V is TRBV7-9 and J is TRBJ1-4; 11 nucleotides match TRBD1. With V trimmed by 2 bases and J by 7 bases, 3 bases remained unmatched. This CDR3 spans 15 amino acids. CDR1 and CDR2 (germline): SEHNR, FQNEAQ (reference sequence). The CDR3 region has the DNA TGTGCCAGCAGCTTAAAGGACAGGGGGCCTGAAAAACTGTTTTTT. This codes for CASSLKDRGPEKLFF.

This rearrangement joins TRBV10-1 to TRBJ1-1; no definite D call. Germline CDR1 is WNHNN and CDR2 is SYGVQD (reference sequence). V dropped 0 bases and J dropped 0 bases, with 8 bases sitting between them. The length of the CDR3 is 15 residues. The CDR3 DNA sequence: TGCGCCAGCAGTGAGTCCCTGAGCATGAACACTGAAGCTTTCTTT. This gives the protein CASSESLSMNTEAFF.

The V gene is TRBV6-1, the J gene TRBJ1-1; tentatively, D is TRBD1 (6 bases). Germline CDR1 is MNHNS and CDR2 is SASEGT. The CDR3 has 13 residues. V was shortened by 8 bases and J by 5 bases, with 15 bases between the two germline ends. CDR3 coding DNA: TGTGCCAGCCAATCTCACAGGGAGACTGAAGCTTTCTTT. Residues: CASQSHRETEAFF.

This sequence joins TRBV23-1 and TRBJ1-1, with D tentatively TRBD1 (6 bases). TRBV23-1 qualifies as an ORF whose function is uncertain. Trimming shortened V by 2 bases and J by 1 base, and 11 bases separated the two germline ends. CDR3 length: 15 residues. CDR3 in DNA: TGCGCCAGCAGTCAAACAGGGAGTGGGAACACTGAAGCTTTCTTT. This codes for CASSQTGSGNTEAFF.

This clone was seen a few times. The chain combines TRBV19 with TRBJ2-7; maybe TRBD1 (6 bases). The CDR3 runs 15 residues. The V end was cut by 5 bases, the J end by 2 bases, with 16 bases between. CDR1 and CDR2 from the germline V gene are LNHDA and SQIVND (reference sequence). The CDR3 spells CASSVLQGFPYEQYF. CDR3 DNA: TGTGCCAGTAGTGTCTTACAGGGATTCCCCTACGAGCAGTACTTC. The whole variable domain, remainder taken from reference TRBV19 and TRBJ2-7, is DGGITQSPKYLFRKEGQNVTLSCEQNLNHDAMYWYRQDPGQGLRLIYYSQIVNDFQKGDIAEGYSVSREKKESFPLTVTSAQKNPTAFYLCASSVLQGFPYEQYFGPGTRLTVT.